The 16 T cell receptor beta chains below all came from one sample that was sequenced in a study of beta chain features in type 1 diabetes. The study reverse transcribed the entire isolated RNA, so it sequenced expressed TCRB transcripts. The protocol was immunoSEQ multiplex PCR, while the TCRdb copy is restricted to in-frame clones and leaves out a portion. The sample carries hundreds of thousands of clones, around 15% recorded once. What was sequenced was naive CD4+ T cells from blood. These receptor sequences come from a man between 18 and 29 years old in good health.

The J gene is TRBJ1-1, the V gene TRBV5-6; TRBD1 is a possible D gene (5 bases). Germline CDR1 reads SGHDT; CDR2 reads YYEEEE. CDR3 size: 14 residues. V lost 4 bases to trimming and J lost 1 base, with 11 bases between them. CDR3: CASSSGHSNTEAFF. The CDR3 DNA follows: TGTGCCAGCAGCAGCGGACACTCGAACACTGAAGCTTTCTTT.

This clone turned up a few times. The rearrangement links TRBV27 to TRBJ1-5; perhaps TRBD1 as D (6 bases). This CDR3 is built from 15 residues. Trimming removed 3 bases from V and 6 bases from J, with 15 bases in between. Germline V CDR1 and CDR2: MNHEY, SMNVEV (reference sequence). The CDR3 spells CASSFAGAEGQPQHF. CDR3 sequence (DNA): TGTGCCAGCAGTTTTGCAGGGGCTGAGGGTCAGCCCCAGCATTTT.

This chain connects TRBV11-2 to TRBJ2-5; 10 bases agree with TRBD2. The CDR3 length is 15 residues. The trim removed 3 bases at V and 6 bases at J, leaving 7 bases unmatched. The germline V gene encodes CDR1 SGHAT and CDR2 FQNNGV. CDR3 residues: CASSLSSGGVQTQYF. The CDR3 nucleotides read TGTGCCAGCAGCTTGTCGAGCGGGGGGGTACAGACCCAGTACTTC.

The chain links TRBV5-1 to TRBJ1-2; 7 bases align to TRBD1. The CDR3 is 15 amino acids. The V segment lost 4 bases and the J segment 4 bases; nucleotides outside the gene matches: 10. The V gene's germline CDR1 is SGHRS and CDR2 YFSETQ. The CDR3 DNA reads TGCGCCAGCAGCACCCGACAGGGCAGAGGCTATGGCTACACCTTC. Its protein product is CASSTRQGRGYGYTF.

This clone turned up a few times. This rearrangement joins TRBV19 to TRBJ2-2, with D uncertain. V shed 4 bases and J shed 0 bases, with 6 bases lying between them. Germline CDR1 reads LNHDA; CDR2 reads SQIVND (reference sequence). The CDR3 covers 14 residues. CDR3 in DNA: TGTGCCAGTAGTAGAGACACGAACACCGGGGAGCTGTTTTTT. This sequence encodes CASSRDTNTGELFF.

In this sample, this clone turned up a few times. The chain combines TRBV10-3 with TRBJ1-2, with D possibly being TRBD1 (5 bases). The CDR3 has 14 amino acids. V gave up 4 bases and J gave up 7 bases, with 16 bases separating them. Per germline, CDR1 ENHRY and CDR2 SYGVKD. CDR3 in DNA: TGTGCCATCAGTGCAGGGCGCGGATTTGGTGGCTACACCTTC. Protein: CAISAGRGFGGYTF.

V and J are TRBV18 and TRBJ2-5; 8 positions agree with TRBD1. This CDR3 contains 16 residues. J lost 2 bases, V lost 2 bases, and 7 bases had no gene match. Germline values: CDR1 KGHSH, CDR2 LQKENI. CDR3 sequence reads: CASSPVGQVIQETQYF. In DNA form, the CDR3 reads TGTGCCAGCTCACCAGTGGGACAGGTGATACAAGAGACCCAGTACTTC.

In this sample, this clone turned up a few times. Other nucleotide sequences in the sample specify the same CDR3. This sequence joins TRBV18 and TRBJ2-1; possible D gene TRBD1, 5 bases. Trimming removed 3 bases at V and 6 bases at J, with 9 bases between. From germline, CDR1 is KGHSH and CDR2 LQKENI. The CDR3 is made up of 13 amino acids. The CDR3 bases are TGTGCCAGCTCACCGACTCAGGGCAATGAGCAGTTCTTC. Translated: CASSPTQGNEQFF.

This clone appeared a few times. The CDR3 spells CASGSGARETQYF. The CDR3, as DNA: TGCGCCAGCGGGTCGGGGGCAAGAGAGACCCAGTACTTC. V gene TRBV4-1 combines with J gene TRBJ2-5, with D perhaps assigned TRBD1 or TRBD2 (6 bases each). The CDR3 extends over 13 amino acids. Germline V gives CDR1 MGHRA, CDR2 YSYEKL. Trimming took 8 bases from V and 4 from J, leaving 14 bases between them.

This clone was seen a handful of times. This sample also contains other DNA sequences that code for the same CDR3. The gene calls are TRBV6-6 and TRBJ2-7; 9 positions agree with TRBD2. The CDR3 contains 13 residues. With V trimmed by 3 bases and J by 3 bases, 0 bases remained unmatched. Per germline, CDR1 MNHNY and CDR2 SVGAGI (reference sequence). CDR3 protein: CASSYSGSYEQYF. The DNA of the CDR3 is TGTGCCAGCAGTTATAGCGGGAGCTACGAGCAGTACTTC.

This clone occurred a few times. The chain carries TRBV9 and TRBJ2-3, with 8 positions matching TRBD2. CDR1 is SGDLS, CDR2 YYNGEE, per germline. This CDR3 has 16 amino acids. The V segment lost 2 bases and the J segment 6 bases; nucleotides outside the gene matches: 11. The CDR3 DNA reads TGTGCCAGCAGCGTTTCCCCGGGACTAGAAGGGGATACGCAGTATTTT. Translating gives CASSVSPGLEGDTQYF.

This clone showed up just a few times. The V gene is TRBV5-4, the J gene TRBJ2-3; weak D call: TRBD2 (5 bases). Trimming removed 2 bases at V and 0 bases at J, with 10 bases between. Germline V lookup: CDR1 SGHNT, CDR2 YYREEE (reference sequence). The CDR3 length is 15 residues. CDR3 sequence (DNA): TGTGCCAGCAGCTTCGCGGGTACTAGCACAGATACGCAGTATTTT. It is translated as CASSFAGTSTDTQYF.

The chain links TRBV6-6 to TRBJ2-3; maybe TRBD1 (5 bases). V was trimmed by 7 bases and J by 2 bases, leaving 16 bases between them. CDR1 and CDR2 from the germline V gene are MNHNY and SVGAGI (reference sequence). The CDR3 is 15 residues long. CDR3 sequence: CASKLTASATDTQYF. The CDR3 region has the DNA TGTGCCAGCAAGTTGACAGCGAGCGCCACAGATACGCAGTATTTT.

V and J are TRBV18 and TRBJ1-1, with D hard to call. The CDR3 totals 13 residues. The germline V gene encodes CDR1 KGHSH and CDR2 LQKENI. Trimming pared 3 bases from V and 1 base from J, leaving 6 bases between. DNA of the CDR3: TGTGCCAGCTCACCTCTACAGAACACTGAAGCTTTCTTT. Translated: CASSPLQNTEAFF.

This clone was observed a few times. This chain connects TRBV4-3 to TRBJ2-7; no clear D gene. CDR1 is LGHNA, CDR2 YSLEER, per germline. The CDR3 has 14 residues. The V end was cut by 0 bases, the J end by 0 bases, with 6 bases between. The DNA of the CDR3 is TGCGCCAGCAGCCAAGATGGCGGCTCCTACGAGCAGTACTTC. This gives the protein CASSQDGGSYEQYF.

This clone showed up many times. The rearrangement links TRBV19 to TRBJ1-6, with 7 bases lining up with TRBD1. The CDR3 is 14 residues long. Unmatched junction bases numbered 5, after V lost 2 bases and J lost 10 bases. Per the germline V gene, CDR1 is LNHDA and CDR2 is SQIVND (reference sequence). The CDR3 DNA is TGTGCCAGTAGTATATCGGCAGGGGGGTCACCCCTCCACTTT. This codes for CASSISAGGSPLHF.